These 25 T cell receptor beta chains originate from one sample sequenced in a study of PD-1 blockade in classical Hodgkin lymphoma. Relapse was seen in all patients after autologous stem cell transplantation, and brentuximab vedotin exposure was variable. The method was immunoSEQ multiplex PCR; TCRdb's version includes in-frame clones alone and lacks a portion of them. The sample carries 110,000 or so clones, roughly nine tenths recorded once. The source material was peripheral blood mononuclear cells (PBMCs), sampled before the second cycle of nivolumab. Every receptor here comes from a human donor with classical Hodgkin lymphoma.

The J gene is TRBJ2-1, the V gene TRBV28, with TRBD2 identical over 11 bases. Germline CDR1 reads MDHEN; CDR2 reads SYDVKM. V dropped 8 bases and J dropped 4; count of bases not matched to a gene: 4. The CDR3 loop spans 14 amino acids. CDR3 bases: TGTGCCAGCCGGACTAGCGGGCAATACAATGAGCAGTTCTTC. This sequence encodes CASRTSGQYNEQFF.

The chain has TRBV5-1 and TRBJ1-2, with 8 nucleotides matching TRBD1. J was trimmed by 2 bases and V by 2 bases; bases with no gene match: 5. Germline CDR1 is SGHRS and CDR2 is YFSETQ. The CDR3 consists of 15 residues. The CDR3 here is CASSFSGQANYGYTF. In DNA, the CDR3 is TGCGCCAGCAGCTTTTCGGGACAGGCGAACTATGGCTACACCTTC.

The J gene is TRBJ2-7, the V gene TRBV29-1; 9 nucleotides match TRBD2. There are 13 residues in the CDR3. The V segment lost 7 bases and the J segment 5 bases; nucleotides outside the gene matches: 9. Germline lookup yields CDR1 SQVTM and CDR2 ANQGSEA. CDR3 region: CSASLAGLNEQYF. CDR3 DNA sequence: TGCAGCGCGAGCCTAGCGGGACTTAACGAGCAGTACTTC.

This chain connects TRBV30 to TRBJ1-4; D is unresolved. Trimming took off 5 bases at V and 0 bases at J, with 19 bases between the two ends. The CDR3 has 17 amino acids. Germline CDR1 and CDR2: GTSNPN and SVGIG (reference sequence). CDR3 nucleotide sequence: TGTGCCTGGCGGGCCCACATTACTTTCGCAACTAATGAAAAACTGTTTTTT. It codes for CAWRAHITFATNEKLFF. The full variable domain, completed using reference TRBV30 and TRBJ1-4, is SQTIHQWPATLVQPVGSPLSLECTVEGTSNPNLYWYRQAAGRGLQLLFYSVGIGQISSEVPQNLSASRPQDRQFILSSKKLLLSDSGFYLCAWRAHITFATNEKLFFGSGTQLSVL.

For the CDR3, the DNA is TGTGCCAGTAGTATCGTAAGGGACAGAAGCTACGAGCAGTACTTC. Translation: CASSIVRDRSYEQYF. The rearrangement links TRBV19 to TRBJ2-7; 7 nucleotides match TRBD1. The CDR3 sequence is 15 residues long. V was pared by 3 bases and J by 3 bases, with 8 bases of the junction left unmatched. CDR1 LNHDA and CDR2 SQIVND come from the germline V gene (reference sequence).

The rearrangement uses TRBV7-9 and TRBJ2-1; no definite D call. Germline CDR1 and CDR2: SEHNR and FQNEAQ (reference sequence). The CDR3 is made up of 12 amino acids. Trimming stripped 4 bases from V and 9 bases from J, with 10 bases between. The CDR3 DNA reads TGTGCCAGCAGCTCCCTGGGCGGTGAGCAGTTCTTC. Protein: CASSSLGGEQFF.

In its sample, this clone was seen a few times. The J gene is TRBJ1-1, the V gene TRBV30; a weak D match, TRBD1 (6 bases). V was trimmed by 5 bases and J by 1 base, leaving 14 bases between them. The CDR3 runs 14 residues. Germline V gene sequence: CDR1 GTSNPN, CDR2 SVGIG (reference sequence). The CDR3 here is CAWSPGVRNTEAFF. CDR3 bases: TGTGCCTGGTCGCCAGGGGTTAGGAACACTGAAGCTTTCTTT.

The chain has TRBV2 and TRBJ1-5, with D perhaps TRBD1 (6 bases). The V and J ends lost 6 bases and 3 bases respectively, with 9 bases between them. The CDR3 covers 13 residues. The germline gives CDR1 SNHLY, CDR2 FYNNEI. The CDR3 sequence is CASSGQSNQPQHF. The CDR3 DNA is TGTGCCAGCAGCGGACAGTCCAATCAGCCCCAGCATTTT.

The chain links TRBV28 to TRBJ1-1, with 7 bases aligning to TRBD1. The CDR3 length is 14 residues. Germline V gene sequence: CDR1 MDHEN, CDR2 SYDVKM. Trimming took 5 bases from V and 4 from J; bases not matched to a gene: 7. As DNA, the CDR3 is TGTGCCAGCAGTGCATACAGGGGCACCACTGAAGCTTTCTTT. The encoded protein is CASSAYRGTTEAFF.

The chain joins TRBV14 to TRBJ1-1; 10 nucleotides line up with TRBD1. The CDR3 covers 16 residues. Looked up from germline, CDR1 is SGHDN and CDR2 is FVKESK. V trimming: 4 bases; J trimming: 4 bases; junction bases outside the gene matches: 9. The CDR3 DNA sequence: TGTGCCAGCAGCCGGCGACAGGGGGCGCGGGGCACTGAAGCTTTCTTT. Encoded protein: CASSRRQGARGTEAFF. The whole variable domain, filled in from reference TRBV14 and TRBJ1-1, reads EAGVTQFPSHSVIEKGQTVTLRCDPISGHDNLYWYRRVMGKEIKFLLHFVKESKQDESGMPNNRFLAERTGGTYSTLKVQPAELEDSGVYFCASSRRQGARGTEAFFGQGTRLTVV.

The chain combines TRBV5-1 with TRBJ2-3, with D perhaps being TRBD1 or TRBD2 (5 bases each). The V and J ends lost 4 bases and 0 bases respectively, with 12 bases between them. The length of the CDR3 is 15 residues. The germline V gene encodes CDR1 SGHRS and CDR2 YFSETQ. The CDR3 loop reads CASSLGTRSTDTQYF. Written as DNA, the CDR3 is TGCGCCAGCAGCCTCGGGACCCGCAGCACAGATACGCAGTATTTT.

V gene TRBV9 combines with J gene TRBJ1-2; no clear D. This CDR3 comprises 16 residues. Germline-derived CDR1 and CDR2 are SGDLS and YYNGEE. The ends were cut back, 0 bases at V and 0 bases at J, with 12 bases in the middle. The chain's CDR3 is CASSVGGHPTNYGYTF. As DNA, the CDR3 is TGTGCCAGCAGCGTAGGGGGTCACCCGACTAACTATGGCTACACCTTC.

This chain uses TRBV27 with TRBJ2-1; 7 bases align to TRBD2. This CDR3 contains 16 residues. Germline V gene data show CDR1 as MNHEY and CDR2 as SMNVEV (reference sequence). J lost 8 bases, V lost 5 bases, and 15 bases had no gene match. CDR3 sequence: CASSRLGGGRRDEQFF. CDR3 nucleotides: TGTGCCAGCAGTCGCCTAGGTGGCGGGAGACGCGATGAGCAGTTCTTC.

The table lists this clone with a count of one. This chain links TRBV29-1 with TRBJ2-3; 12 bases are a match to TRBD2. Germline lookup yields CDR1 SQVTM and CDR2 ANQGSEA. J lost 3 bases, V lost 7 bases, and 8 bases had no gene match. This CDR3 region has 15 residues. In DNA, the CDR3 is TGCAGCGCCGAGGGACTAGCGGGTGGAACAGATACGCAGTATTTT. Protein: CSAEGLAGGTDTQYF.

About this clone itself: At one of its ends the junction is not consistent with the germline gene, which may arise from a read error. The V call is TRBV7-9, the J call TRBJ1-1; 7 nucleotides match TRBD1. This CDR3 is built from 14 residues. CDR1 SEHNR and CDR2 FQNEAQ come from the germline V gene (reference sequence). CDR3 amino acids: CASSLATGTTEAFF. CDR3 nucleotide sequence: TGTGCCAGCAGCCTAGCGACAGGGACCACTGAAGCTTTCTTT. Looking up the rest from reference TRBV7-9 and TRBJ1-1 gives the full variable domain: DTGVSQNPRHKITKRGQNVTFRCDPISEHNRLYWYRQTLGQGPEFLTYFQNEAQLEKSRLLSDRFSAERPKGSFSTLEIQRTEQGDSAMYLCASSLATGTTEAFFGQGTRLTVV.

The chain joins TRBV7-9 to TRBJ2-5, with D uncertain. Judging by the DNA end, TRBJ2-7 fits better; the J call may be wrong. Germline CDR1 reads SEHNR; CDR2 reads FQNEAQ (reference sequence). The CDR3 spans 14 residues. The CDR3 here is CASSLYSRSYEQYF. CDR3 sequence (DNA): TGTGCCAGCAGTCTATACAGCCGCTCCTACGAGCAGTACTTC.

The rearrangement uses TRBV5-1 and TRBJ2-7, with 7 bases lining up with TRBD2. J was trimmed by 2 bases and V by 0 bases; bases with no gene match: 8. In germline, CDR1 is SGHRS, CDR2 YFSETQ. This CDR3 spans 16 amino acids. The CDR3 DNA reads as TGCGCCAGCAGCTTGGCGGGAGGCGGGGCTACCTACGAGCAGTACTTC. Translated, it gives CASSLAGGGATYEQYF.

In its sample, this clone was seen a few times. V and J are TRBV28 and TRBJ2-7; the match to TRBD2 covers 9 bases. After removal of 2 bases from V and 6 bases from J, the junction contained 8 bases not matched to a gene. The CDR3 length is 15 residues. The germline V gene has CDR1 MDHEN and CDR2 SYDVKM. CDR3 sequence reads: CASSLQAGGVREQYF. The CDR3, as DNA: TGTGCCAGCAGTTTACAGGCGGGAGGGGTCCGCGAGCAGTACTTC. The full variable domain, with the rest looked up from reference TRBV28 and TRBJ2-7, is DVKVTQSSRYLVKRTGEKVFLECVQDMDHENMFWYRQDPGLGLRLIYFSYDVKMKEKGDIPEGYSVSREKKERFSLILESASTNQTSMYLCASSLQAGGVREQYFGPGTRLTVT.

The rearrangement links TRBV18 to TRBJ1-2; TRBD1 might be the D (6 bases). V was trimmed by 3 bases and J by 5 bases, leaving 16 bases between them. Germline-derived CDR1 and CDR2 are KGHSH and LQKENI. This CDR3 has 15 residues. The chain's CDR3 is CASSPGTGPGYGYTF. CDR3 nucleotide sequence: TGTGCCAGCTCACCGGGAACAGGGCCAGGGTATGGCTACACCTTC.

The rearrangement links TRBV2 to TRBJ2-2; TRBD2 might be the D (5 bases). CDR1 is SNHLY, CDR2 FYNNEI, per germline. The V and J ends lost 4 bases and 5 bases respectively, with 17 bases between them. CDR3 size: 16 residues. CDR3 protein: CASSVNSAELTGELFF. CDR3 coding DNA: TGTGCCAGCAGTGTTAATAGCGCGGAATTAACCGGGGAGCTGTTTTTT.

This clone was seen a single time. The chain employs TRBV30 and TRBJ1-2, with TRBD1 identical over 9 bases. The V segment lost 2 bases and the J segment 5 bases; nucleotides outside the gene matches: 3. Germline CDR1 and CDR2: GTSNPN and SVGIG (reference sequence). The CDR3 loop spans 13 amino acids. The CDR3 bases are TGTGCCTGGAGTCGTGGACAGGGGTATGGCTACACCTTC. It encodes CAWSRGQGYGYTF.

This sequence joins TRBV2 and TRBJ1-2; D gene unclear. Looked up from germline, CDR1 is SNHLY and CDR2 is FYNNEI. Deletions cut 5 bases from V and 1 base from J, with 11 bases between. The CDR3 contains 14 residues. The CDR3 sequence: CASSSDGNNYGYTF. The CDR3 DNA is TGTGCCAGCAGTAGCGACGGGAATAACTATGGCTACACCTTC. Combining the CDR3 with reference TRBV2 and TRBJ1-2 gives the whole variable domain EPEVTQTPSHQVTQMGQEVILRCVPISNHLYFYWYRQILGQKVEFLVSFYNNEISEKSEIFDDQFSVERPDGSNFTLKIRSTKLEDSAMYFCASSSDGNNYGYTFGSGTRLTVV.

DNA for the CDR3: TGTGCCAGCAGTCCACCCGGGACGGACCGCTCTGGAAACACCATATATTTT. This encodes CASSPPGTDRSGNTIYF. The chain joins TRBV13 to TRBJ1-3, with a weak D call TRBD1 (5 bases). V lost 6 bases and J lost 0, with 18 bases in between. CDR3 length equals 17 residues. CDR1 and CDR2 from the germline V gene are PRHDT and FYEKMQ (reference sequence).

The rearrangement links TRBV6-5 to TRBJ1-5, with a possible D match to TRBD1 (5 bases). Germline assignment: CDR1 MNHEY and CDR2 SVGAGI. V was trimmed by 5 bases and J by 4 bases, leaving 12 bases between them. CDR3 length: 14 amino acids. CDR3 nucleotides: TGTGCCAGCAGTGACCTCAAGGGGAATCAGCCCCAGCATTTT. This sequence encodes CASSDLKGNQPQHF.

This clone was counted many times. The chain employs TRBV14 and TRBJ1-1; no clear D. Looked up from germline, CDR1 is SGHDN and CDR2 is FVKESK. CDR3 size: 14 residues. V lost 1 base and J lost 2, with 8 bases in between. CDR3 loop: CASSQGAGNTEAFF. The CDR3 coding sequence is TGTGCCAGCAGCCAAGGTGCGGGTAACACTGAAGCTTTCTTT. The whole variable domain, filled in from reference TRBV14 and TRBJ1-1, reads EAGVTQFPSHSVIEKGQTVTLRCDPISGHDNLYWYRRVMGKEIKFLLHFVKESKQDESGMPNNRFLAERTGGTYSTLKVQPAELEDSGVYFCASSQGAGNTEAFFGQGTRLTVV.